Listed below are T cell receptor beta chains from one sample, sequenced in a study of shared clonotypes between healthy human individuals. The repertoire was sequenced with immunoSEQ multiplex PCR; TCRdb's copy has only in-frame clones and lacks some. The sample lists approximately 530,000 clones; 90% to 97% were seen once. Material for sequencing was naive CD4+ T cells sorted from blood. All receptors come from a young woman in good health. The CDR3 runs from the conserved cysteine through the conserved F or W. The D gene is left open where the match is weak. Size values are once, few and many counts, or a class for expanded clones, and some rows have none.

d_gene	v_gene	len	abundance	j_gene	CDR3nt	CDR3aa
NA	TRBV27	14	NA	TRBJ1-2	TGTGCCAGCAGTTTATACAGGGATAACTATGGCTACACCTTC	CASSLYRDNYGYTF
NA	TRBV27	15	NA	TRBJ2-5	TGTGCCAGCAGCCTGCTTTGGGCGGGAAAAGAGACCCAGTACTTC	CASSLLWAGKETQYF
TRBD2	TRBV4-1	16	NA	TRBJ2-7	TGCGCCAGCAGCCAGGAAGCGGGAGTCCTCTCCTACGAGCAGTACTTC	CASSQEAGVLSYEQYF
NA	TRBV4-1	16	once	TRBJ1-6	TGCGCCAGCAGCCAAGATCTTGGGGCAGGGGATTCACCCCTCCACTTT	CASSQDLGAGDSPLHF
NA	TRBV28	12	NA	TRBJ1-1	TGTGCCAGCAGTATCCTGGACCTAGAAGCTTTCTTT	CASSILDLEAFF
NA	TRBV7-9	14	NA	TRBJ2-7	TGTGCCAGCAGCTTCGACAAGAGCTCCTACGAGCAGTACTTC	CASSFDKSSYEQYF
NA	TRBV18	16	NA	TRBJ1-4	TGTGCCAGCTCAGGATCCAGTGGCCGGGGGAAGGAAAAACTGTTTTTT	CASSGSSGRGKEKLFF
NA	TRBV4-1	14	NA	TRBJ2-3	TGCGCCAGCAGCCAAGTCACTAGCACAGATACGCAGTATTTT	CASSQVTSTDTQYF
NA	TRBV19	17	NA	TRBJ1-5	TGTGCCAGTAGTATAGACCTACAGTGGGATGGCAATCAGCCCCAGCATTTT	CASSIDLQWDGNQPQHF
NA	TRBV7-2	13	NA	TRBJ2-1	TGTGCCAGCAGCCGTATTAATTACAATGAGCAGTTCTTC	CASSRINYNEQFF
TRBD1	TRBV5-1	17	NA	TRBJ1-4	TGCGCCAGCAGCTTCGGAGGTACAGGGGGATTCAATGAAAAACTGTTTTTT	CASSFGGTGGFNEKLFF
NA	TRBV28	11	NA	TRBJ1-5	TGTGCCAGCAGTCGAGGGGGGGTAGGGCATTTT	CASSRGGVGHF
TRBD1	TRBV7-9	15	once	TRBJ1-2	TGTGCCAGCAGCTTAGGTGTGCAGGGGGCGATAGGCTACACCTTC	CASSLGVQGAIGYTF
NA	TRBV7-2	15	NA	TRBJ2-2	TGTGCCAGCAGCTTAGCTGGACAAGACACCGGGGAGCTGTTTTTT	CASSLAGQDTGELFF
TRBD1	TRBV5-1	14	NA	TRBJ2-5	TGCGCCAGCAGCTTGGGAGGGGGCAAGGAGACCCAGTACTTC	CASSLGGGKETQYF
TRBD1	TRBV7-6	15	once	TRBJ2-7	TGTGCCAGCAGCGCCGGGACAGGCATCTCCTACGAGCAGTACTTC	CASSAGTGISYEQYF
TRBD1	TRBV18	14	NA	TRBJ2-7	TGTGCCAGCTCACCAGCGACAGGGGGCAACGAGCAGTACTTC	CASSPATGGNEQYF
NA	TRBV19	12	NA	TRBJ1-5	TGTGCCAGTAGTATATGGGAGGTGCCCCAGCATTTT	CASSIWEVPQHF
NA	TRBV30	13	few	TRBJ1-4	TGTGCCTGGAGTCCCACTCGGTCTACAACTCTGTTTTTT	CAWSPTRSTTLFF
TRBD2	TRBV7-9	16	NA	TRBJ2-3	TGTGCCAGCAGCTTAGCTTTAGCGGGAGTGTCGGATACGCAGTATTTT	CASSLALAGVSDTQYF
NA	TRBV11-2	14	NA	TRBJ2-7	TGTGCCAGCAGTCTCTCTAGCTCCCACTACGAGCAGTACTTC	CASSLSSSHYEQYF
NA	TRBV2	13	few	TRBJ2-3	TGTGCCAGCAGGGGGGGCTCCAAGGATACGCAGTATTTT	CASRGGSKDTQYF
TRBD2	TRBV27	17	NA	TRBJ2-3	TGTGCCAGCAGTTTTTGGTCCACTAGCGGAAGCTCGGATACGCAGTATTTT	CASSFWSTSGSSDTQYF
TRBD1	TRBV11-2	16	NA	TRBJ2-1	TGTGCCAGCAGCTTCGGGCAAGGTAGGGGGCCCAATGAGCAGTTCTTC	CASSFGQGRGPNEQFF
NA	TRBV29-1	14	NA	TRBJ1-1	TGCAACTCTTTGGGGGGGTGGGTGATCACTGAAGCTTTCTTT	CNSLGGWVITEAFF
NA	TRBV27	13	once	TRBJ1-2	TGTGCCAGCAGTCCGGGACGGACCTATGGCTACACCTTC	CASSPGRTYGYTF
NA	TRBV28	13	NA	TRBJ2-7	TGTGCCAGCAGTACCCAACCCACGCGGGAGCAGTACTTC	CASSTQPTREQYF
NA	TRBV18	15	NA	TRBJ2-2	TGTGCCAGCTCCTCTCAGCAGGGAAACACCGGGGAGCTGTTTTTT	CASSSQQGNTGELFF
TRBD1	TRBV6-5	15	NA	TRBJ2-7	TGTGCCAGCAGTTACTCCTTGACAGGGAACTACGAGCAGTACTTC	CASSYSLTGNYEQYF
NA	TRBV7-9	16	NA	TRBJ2-5	TGTGCCAGCAGCTTAGGGAAGGAGTCTGGGAGGGAGACCCAGTACTTC	CASSLGKESGRETQYF
NA	TRBV30	13	NA	TRBJ1-5	TGTGCCTGGAGTCACAGGGTTAATCAGCCCCAGCATTTT	CAWSHRVNQPQHF
NA	TRBV5-1	15	once	TRBJ1-3	TGCGCCAGCAGCTTGTCAGGAGGTGACGGAAACACCATATATTTT	CASSLSGGDGNTIYF
NA	TRBV28	12	NA	TRBJ2-7	TGTGCCAGCAGTCCCCGCATGGGCGAGCAGTACTTC	CASSPRMGEQYF
NA	TRBV6-5	16	NA	TRBJ2-3	TGTGCCAGCAGTTCCGGACAGATTAGCCGCCCAGATACGCAGTATTTT	CASSSGQISRPDTQYF
TRBD2	TRBV15	20	NA	TRBJ2-5	TGTGCCACCAGCAGACCTTATGGGACTAGCGGGAGTCCAACCTCAGAGACCCAGTACTTC	CATSRPYGTSGSPTSETQYF
NA	TRBV5-1	15	NA	TRBJ2-7	TGCGCCAGCAGCTTGGCCTCAGGAAGCGTTGGGGAGCAGTACTTC	CASSLASGSVGEQYF
TRBD1	TRBV30	12	NA	TRBJ2-7	TGTGCCTACCGACAGGGACCTGGGGAGCAGTACTTC	CAYRQGPGEQYF
TRBD2	TRBV15	13	NA	TRBJ2-7	TGTGCCACCAGCTCCCGACTAGCGCTCGAGCAGTACTTC	CATSSRLALEQYF
NA	TRBV5-1	15	once	TRBJ2-1	TGCGCCAGCAGCTTAAGCAATAGCGGCTACAATGAGCAGTTCTTC	CASSLSNSGYNEQFF
TRBD2	TRBV5-7	15	NA	TRBJ2-3	TGTGCCAGCAGCCTGGGGCTAGCGGTCTCAGATACGCAGTATTTT	CASSLGLAVSDTQYF
TRBD1	TRBV7-9	14	once	TRBJ1-1	TGTGCCAGCAGCCCGGGACAGGGTACCACTGAAGCTTTCTTT	CASSPGQGTTEAFF